This T cell receptor (beta chain) was documented in a study of OX40 agonist ivuxolimab in advanced cancers. Turning to the study itself: Three patients had partial responses: one hepatocellular carcinoma, two cutaneous melanoma.

The V end lost 0 bases, the J end lost 4 bases, and 4 bases lay between the germline ends. The CDR3 has 13 residues. The V gene's germline CDR1 is MNHEY and CDR2 SVGAGI. Autoimmune disease history or systemic immunosuppression excluded patients. The study, taken as a whole, reports: Also showing low normalized T-cell clonal expansion were some of the nonresponders. More expanded clones were found, on average, in CD8+ than in CD4+ T cells.

Sequencing used immunoSEQ multiplex PCR; TCRdb keeps in-frame clones, though not all of them. The data hold approximately 79,000 clones, with around 87% observed a single time. With respect to this clone: Its target is not known. Other DNA sequences in this specimen translate into the identical CDR3.

This specimen consisted of CD4+ or CD8+ T cells sorted from blood, obtained in a trial of the OX40 agonist ivuxolimab. The TCR originated in an adult with an advanced solid tumor such as melanoma, head and neck, liver or kidney cancer. The chain has TRBV6-5 and TRBJ1-3; D is uncertain. CDR3 DNA: TGTGCCAGCAGTTACTCGTCGGGAAACACCATATATTTT. Translated, it gives CASSYSSGNTIYF.